This T cell receptor (beta chain) emerged from a study of spatial heterogeneity in lung cancer. In the study overall: Sequence detection consistently recorded a greater number of beta-chain than alpha-chain sequences.

Details on this clonotype: Within a library made for alpha chains, this beta chain is off target, and its count is uninformative.

A single record per CDR3 protein comes from TCRdb applying MiXCR to the 5' RACE reads. The sample lists fewer than 5,000 distinct CDR3 sequences, roughly a quarter occurring once. V shed 0 bases and J shed 0 bases, with 16 bases lying between them. Germline V gene lookup returns CDR1 GTSNPN and CDR2 SVGIG (reference sequence). The CDR3 totals 17 residues. Specified time point: sample taken at primary tumor resection. Unsorted whole RNA from tumor, nontumor lung or frozen PBMC underwent sequencing. V is TRBV30 and J is TRBJ2-3; no definite D call. The receptor was derived from a female donor with early-stage non-small cell lung cancer. Sequences were derived from PBMCs, sampled at surgery. CDR3 bases: TGTGCCTGGAGTGTACCCCACTATTCAGCTAGCACAGATACGCAGTATTTT. Translation: CAWSVPHYSASTDTQYF.